Listed below are T cell receptor beta chains from one sample, sequenced in a study of T cell repertoires in cytomegalovirus infection. These TCRs' antigens remain unknown. A single record per CDR3 protein comes from TCRdb applying MiXCR to the reads. Of roughly 730,000 distinct CDR3 sequences in the sample, around 30% were seen once. The sequences come from cultured PBMCs, collected from culture after CMV antigen stimulation. These receptors were taken from a human donor in good health (CMV status not recorded). Some clones in this sample may be carry-over from other donors' samples. Both conserved end residues are part of each CDR3. A D gene is named only where the DNA matches it firmly. Size is stated for part of the rows, as once, few or many counts, or as a class when the clone is expanded.

v_call: TRBV24-1; clone_size: once; d_call: TRBD2; j_call: TRBJ2-5; cdr3_aa: CATSAREYGTQYF; cdr3_nt: TGTGCCACCAGTGCGCGGGAGTACGGGACCCAGTACTTC
v_call: TRBV15; clone_size: .; d_call: .; j_call: TRBJ2-5; cdr3_aa: CATSRDRALGETQYF; cdr3_nt: TGTGCCACCAGCAGAGATCGAGCCCTCGGAGAGACCCAGTACTTC
v_call: TRBV6-1; clone_size: few; d_call: TRBD1; j_call: TRBJ1-6; cdr3_aa: CASSAPGQYNSPLHF; cdr3_nt: TGTGCCAGCAGCGCCCCGGGACAGTATAATTCACCCCTCCACTTT
v_call: TRBV27; clone_size: .; d_call: TRBD1; j_call: TRBJ1-4; cdr3_aa: CASTGTGREKLFF; cdr3_nt: TGTGCCAGCACCGGGACAGGGCGAGAAAAACTGTTTTTT
v_call: TRBV27; clone_size: .; d_call: TRBD1; j_call: TRBJ2-7; cdr3_aa: CASSFRTGLAYEQYF; cdr3_nt: TGTGCCAGCAGTTTTCGGACAGGGCTGGCCTACGAGCAGTACTTC
v_call: TRBV28; clone_size: .; d_call: TRBD1; j_call: TRBJ2-4; cdr3_aa: CASRSHGQGVDIQYF; cdr3_nt: TGTGCCAGCAGAAGCCATGGACAGGGCGTTGACATTCAGTACTTC
v_call: TRBV6-1; clone_size: .; d_call: .; j_call: TRBJ2-1; cdr3_aa: CASTQTRDEQFF; cdr3_nt: TGTGCCAGCACCCAGACCCGAGATGAGCAGTTCTTC
v_call: TRBV11-2; clone_size: many; d_call: TRBD1; j_call: TRBJ1-1; cdr3_aa: CASSADRGTEAFF; cdr3_nt: TGTGCCAGCAGCGCGGACAGGGGCACTGAAGCTTTCTTT
v_call: TRBV20-1; clone_size: .; d_call: .; j_call: TRBJ2-3; cdr3_aa: CSAIGGETDTQYF; cdr3_nt: TGCAGTGCCATAGGGGGTGAGACAGATACGCAGTATTTT
v_call: TRBV27; clone_size: .; d_call: .; j_call: TRBJ1-2; cdr3_aa: CASSSLPRDGYTF; cdr3_nt: TGTGCCAGCAGTTCCCTCCCCAGGGATGGCTACACCTTC
v_call: TRBV7-8; clone_size: .; d_call: .; j_call: TRBJ1-5; cdr3_aa: CASSLGRASNQPQHF; cdr3_nt: TGTGCCAGCAGCTTAGGCAGGGCGAGCAATCAGCCCCAGCATTTT
v_call: TRBV7-2; clone_size: few; d_call: .; j_call: TRBJ1-6; cdr3_aa: CASSLTGARYNSPLHF; cdr3_nt: TGTGCCAGCAGCCTTACAGGAGCCCGATATAATTCACCCCTCCACTTT
v_call: TRBV28; clone_size: .; d_call: .; j_call: TRBJ2-1; cdr3_aa: CASSRSDWVWDEQFF; cdr3_nt: TGTGCCAGCAGCCGCTCGGATTGGGTATGGGATGAGCAGTTCTTC
v_call: TRBV7-2; clone_size: many; d_call: .; j_call: TRBJ1-5; cdr3_aa: CASSLWESNQPQHF; cdr3_nt: TGTGCCAGCAGCTTGTGGGAGAGCAATCAGCCCCAGCATTTT
v_call: TRBV24-1; clone_size: once; d_call: .; j_call: TRBJ2-2; cdr3_aa: CATSDRPPNTGELFF; cdr3_nt: TGTGCCACCAGTGACAGACCTCCTAACACCGGGGAGCTGTTTTTT
v_call: TRBV28; clone_size: .; d_call: .; j_call: TRBJ2-7; cdr3_aa: CASSLSQGGLYEQYF; cdr3_nt: TGTGCCAGCAGTTTGAGCCAGGGGGGACTCTACGAGCAGTACTTC
v_call: TRBV6-5; clone_size: .; d_call: .; j_call: TRBJ1-2; cdr3_aa: CASSYSKGNNGYTF; cdr3_nt: TGTGCCAGCAGTTACTCGAAGGGGAACAATGGCTACACCTTC
v_call: TRBV7-8; clone_size: many; d_call: TRBD1; j_call: TRBJ1-2; cdr3_aa: CASSLGDRINYGYTF; cdr3_nt: TGTGCCAGCAGCTTAGGGGACAGAATAAACTATGGCTACACCTTC
v_call: TRBV6-6; clone_size: .; d_call: .; j_call: TRBJ1-1; cdr3_aa: CASSSGPNLNTEAFF; cdr3_nt: TGTGCCAGCAGCTCTGGACCAAATCTGAACACTGAAGCTTTCTTT
v_call: TRBV6-1; clone_size: .; d_call: .; j_call: TRBJ2-7; cdr3_aa: CAAKLARAQGISEQYF; cdr3_nt: TGTGCCGCCAAACTAGCCCGGGCCCAGGGGATCTCCGAGCAGTACTTC
v_call: TRBV7-9; clone_size: .; d_call: .; j_call: TRBJ2-7; cdr3_aa: CASSPPVGHSYEQYF; cdr3_nt: TGTGCCAGCAGCCCTCCTGTAGGACATTCCTACGAGCAGTACTTC
v_call: TRBV20-1; clone_size: .; d_call: TRBD1; j_call: TRBJ2-7; cdr3_aa: CSASWTGDRENEQYF; cdr3_nt: TGCAGTGCTAGTTGGACAGGGGACCGGGAGAACGAGCAGTACTTC
v_call: TRBV5-1; clone_size: .; d_call: .; j_call: TRBJ1-4; cdr3_aa: CASSLAGTEKLFF; cdr3_nt: TGCGCCAGCAGCTTGGCTGGAACCGAAAAACTGTTTTTT
v_call: TRBV7-2; clone_size: many; d_call: .; j_call: TRBJ2-3; cdr3_aa: CASSSYRHTDTQYF; cdr3_nt: TGTGCCAGCAGCTCATACCGTCATACAGATACGCAGTATTTT
v_call: TRBV11-2; clone_size: few; d_call: .; j_call: TRBJ2-1; cdr3_aa: CASSLRGADPNEQFF; cdr3_nt: TGTGCCAGCAGCTTAAGGGGGGCCGATCCCAATGAGCAGTTCTTC
v_call: TRBV6-6; clone_size: .; d_call: TRBD2; j_call: TRBJ2-7; cdr3_aa: CASTPGLAGAEQYF; cdr3_nt: TGTGCCAGCACCCCGGGACTAGCGGGAGCTGAGCAGTACTTC
v_call: TRBV6-8; clone_size: .; d_call: .; j_call: TRBJ1-2; cdr3_aa: CASSRQIFYGYTF; cdr3_nt: TGTGCCAGCAGTCGACAGATATTTTATGGCTACACCTTC
v_call: TRBV5-4; clone_size: .; d_call: TRBD2; j_call: TRBJ2-7; cdr3_aa: CASSPRTSAFYEQYF; cdr3_nt: TGTGCCAGCAGCCCGAGGACTAGTGCGTTCTACGAGCAGTACTTC
v_call: TRBV6-8; clone_size: .; d_call: .; j_call: TRBJ1-1; cdr3_aa: CASSPWDSRTEAFF; cdr3_nt: TGTGCCAGCAGCCCTTGGGACTCCCGAACTGAAGCTTTCTTT
v_call: TRBV5-1; clone_size: .; d_call: .; j_call: TRBJ1-2; cdr3_aa: CASSLAAPGSGGYTF; cdr3_nt: TGCGCCAGCAGCTTGGCTGCACCAGGGTCCGGTGGCTACACCTTC
v_call: TRBV11-2; clone_size: .; d_call: .; j_call: TRBJ2-7; cdr3_aa: CASSLSSVYEQYF; cdr3_nt: TGTGCCAGCAGCTTATCCTCGGTCTACGAGCAGTACTTC
v_call: TRBV4-2; clone_size: .; d_call: .; j_call: TRBJ1-4; cdr3_aa: CASSQARDEEKLFF; cdr3_nt: TGTGCCAGCAGCCAAGCCAGGGACGAAGAAAAACTGTTTTTT
v_call: TRBV7-2; clone_size: many; d_call: .; j_call: TRBJ2-7; cdr3_aa: CASSLDGQSTLNEQYF; cdr3_nt: TGTGCCAGCAGCTTAGATGGCCAGTCAACTCTGAACGAGCAGTACTTC
v_call: TRBV18; clone_size: .; d_call: .; j_call: TRBJ2-4; cdr3_aa: CASSPRREDIQYF; cdr3_nt: TGTGCCAGCTCACCCCGTCGAGAGGACATTCAGTACTTC